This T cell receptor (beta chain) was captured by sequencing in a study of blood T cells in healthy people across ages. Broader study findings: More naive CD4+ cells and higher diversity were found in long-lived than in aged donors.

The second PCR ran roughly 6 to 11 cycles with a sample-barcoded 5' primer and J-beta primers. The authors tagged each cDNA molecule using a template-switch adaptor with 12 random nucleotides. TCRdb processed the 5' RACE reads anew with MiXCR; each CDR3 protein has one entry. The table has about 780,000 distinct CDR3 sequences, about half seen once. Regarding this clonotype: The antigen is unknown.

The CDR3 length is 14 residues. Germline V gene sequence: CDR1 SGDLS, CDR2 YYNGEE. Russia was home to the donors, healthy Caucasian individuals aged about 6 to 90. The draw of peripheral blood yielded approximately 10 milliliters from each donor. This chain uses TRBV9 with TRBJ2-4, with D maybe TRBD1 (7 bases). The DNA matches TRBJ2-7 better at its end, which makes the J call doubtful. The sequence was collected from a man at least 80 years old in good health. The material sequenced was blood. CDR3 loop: CASSRRGQPYEQYF. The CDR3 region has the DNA TGTGCCAGCAGCAGGCGGGGACAGCCCTACGAGCAGTACTTC.